The next 25 T cell receptor beta chains were all read from a single sample in a study of blood T cell repertoires in COVID-19. Assay used: immunoSEQ multiplex PCR; TCRdb lists only in-frame clones, some missing. The sample contains 150,000 to 200,000 clones, around 75% of which appear only once. Sequenced: peripheral blood. Source of these receptors: a woman in her thirties or forties with COVID-19, enrolled during active disease.

The chain links TRBV5-1 to TRBJ2-5; TRBD1 aligns across 9 bases. From germline, CDR1 is SGHRS and CDR2 YFSETQ. The V segment lost 3 bases and the J segment 5 bases; nucleotides outside the gene matches: 5. The CDR3 covers 14 residues. CDR3 loop: CASSSRGTGETQYF. DNA of the CDR3: TGCGCCAGCAGCTCGAGGGGGACAGGGGAGACCCAGTACTTC.

V is TRBV6-5 and J is TRBJ1-5, with D possibly being TRBD1 (6 bases). Germline V gene lookup returns CDR1 MNHEY and CDR2 SVGAGI. There are 15 residues in the CDR3. Deletions cut 7 bases from V and 1 base from J, with 14 bases between. CDR3 loop: CASTLRQGSNQPQHF. The CDR3 region has the DNA TGTGCCAGCACCCTGCGGCAGGGGAGCAATCAGCCCCAGCATTTT.

The rearrangement joins TRBV27 to TRBJ2-3; 10 positions match TRBD2. The ends lost 8 bases at V and 0 bases at J; junction bases unmatched: 17. Germline CDR1 reads MNHEY; CDR2 reads SMNVEV (reference sequence). This CDR3 comprises 19 residues. As DNA, the CDR3 is TGTGCCAGCTCCTATCGGCAAGCGGGGGGGCCAATTAGCACAGATACGCAGTATTTT. It translates to CASSYRQAGGPISTDTQYF.

This clone was found once. The rearrangement uses TRBV7-8 and TRBJ1-2; tentatively, D is TRBD1 (6 bases). The CDR3 has 14 amino acids. Per the germline V gene, CDR1 is SGHVS and CDR2 is FQNEAQ. V was trimmed by 5 bases and J by 5 bases, leaving 15 bases between them. As DNA, the CDR3 is TGTGCCAGCAGCCTCGACAGGACCTATTATGGCTACACCTTC. Residues: CASSLDRTYYGYTF.

The rearrangement joins TRBV5-1 to TRBJ1-6; tentatively, D is TRBD1 (5 bases). There are 13 residues in the CDR3. Trimming took 7 bases from V and 0 from J, leaving 5 bases between them. Per the germline V gene, CDR1 is SGHRS and CDR2 is YFSETQ. The CDR3 loop is CASQGSYNSPLHF. The CDR3 DNA sequence: TGCGCCAGCCAGGGCTCCTATAATTCACCCCTCCACTTT.

J is TRBJ2-7 and V is TRBV19; D call uncertain. Trimming cost V 0 bases and J 2 bases, with 11 bases left between them. Germline V CDR1 and CDR2: LNHDA, SQIVND (reference sequence). This CDR3 has 15 residues. The CDR3 region has the DNA TGTGCCAGTAGTATAGATCGAACAGCCCCCTACGAGCAGTACTTC. Translating gives CASSIDRTAPYEQYF.

The chain couples TRBV19 to TRBJ1-1; D is undetermined. Germline CDR1 LNHDA, CDR2 SQIVND (reference sequence). Trimming pared 6 bases from V and 10 bases from J, leaving 15 bases between. This CDR3 has 12 amino acids. The CDR3 nucleotides read TGTGCCAGTAGCGGGCAGTCAGGAGGAGCTTTCTTT. It codes for CASSGQSGGAFF.

V and J are TRBV12-5 and TRBJ2-1, with 8 nucleotides matching TRBD1. V dropped 4 bases and J dropped 7; count of bases not matched to a gene: 12. Germline-derived CDR1 and CDR2 are LGHNT and FRNRAP. The CDR3 sequence is 16 residues long. The CDR3 nucleotides are TGTGCTAGTGGTTCCCCCGGACAGGGAATATGGAATGAGCAGTTCTTC. Amino acids: CASGSPGQGIWNEQFF.

This clone has a handful of counts. The J gene is TRBJ2-7, the V gene TRBV5-4; TRBD1 agrees at 11 bases. The V and J ends lost 4 bases and 3 bases, in that order; junction bases with no gene match: 3. CDR1 is SGHNT and CDR2 is YYREEE in the germline V gene (reference sequence). The CDR3 is 14 residues long. The DNA for the CDR3 is TGTGCCAGCAGCACCGGGACAGGGGGCTACGAGCAGTACTTC. Translated: CASSTGTGGYEQYF.

This clone was recorded only once. The chain is built from TRBV18 and TRBJ2-1; 9 bases match TRBD2. Looked up from germline, CDR1 is KGHSH and CDR2 is LQKENI. After removal of 5 bases from V and 2 bases from J, the junction contained 7 bases not matched to a gene. The length of the CDR3 is 16 residues. The CDR3, as DNA: TGTGCCAGCTCAACCCGAAGCGGGAGGACCTACAATGAGCAGTTCTTC. Its translation: CASSTRSGRTYNEQFF.

The chain links TRBV5-1 to TRBJ1-4; TRBD1 might be the D (5 bases). Germline CDR1 is SGHRS and CDR2 is YFSETQ. The CDR3 loop spans 15 amino acids. V lost 5 bases to trimming and J lost 4 bases, with 15 bases between them. The CDR3 protein is CASSTQQGDNEKLFF. In DNA, the CDR3 is TGCGCCAGCAGTACCCAGCAAGGGGATAATGAAAAACTGTTTTTT.

The chain carries TRBV15 and TRBJ2-7; 10 nucleotides align to TRBD1. The CDR3 runs to 14 residues. Germline V CDR1 and CDR2: LNHNV, YYDKDF (reference sequence). The junction had 1 base not matched to a gene; V was cut back by 3 bases and J by 2 bases. Here the CDR3 DNA reads TGTGCCACCAGCAGGGGACAGGGGCCCTACGAGCAGTACTTC. It codes for CATSRGQGPYEQYF.

The CDR3 DNA reads TGTGCCAGCAGATCCGGGACAGGCAATCAGCCCCAGCATTTT. This sequence encodes CASRSGTGNQPQHF. This chain uses TRBV6-5 with TRBJ1-5; 7 nucleotides line up with TRBD1. The CDR3 covers 14 residues. The junction had 4 bases not matched to a gene; V was cut back by 6 bases and J by 2 bases. CDR1 and CDR2 from the germline V gene are MNHEY and SVGAGI.

The chain joins TRBV7-9 to TRBJ1-6; 8 bases fit TRBD1. In germline, CDR1 is SEHNR, CDR2 FQNEAQ (reference sequence). The trim removed 4 bases at V and 7 bases at J, leaving 9 bases unmatched. The CDR3 spans 16 residues. Written as DNA, the CDR3 is TGTGCCAGCAGCTCGGGACAGGTGCGCCTAAATTCACCCCTCCACTTT. As protein: CASSSGQVRLNSPLHF.

There are a few counts of this clone. The chain recombines TRBV2 with TRBJ2-7, with TRBD1 matching over 9 bases. The CDR3 has 14 residues. The germline V gene encodes CDR1 SNHLY and CDR2 FYNNEI. After removal of 7 bases from V and 4 bases from J, the junction contained 8 bases not matched to a gene. CDR3 DNA: TGTGCCAGCATTCCAAGACAGGGGGAGTACGAGCAGTACTTC. Protein: CASIPRQGEYEQYF.

As DNA, the CDR3 is TGCGCCAGCAGCATCCCGAGCGGGAGGGCCTCAAGCTCCTACGAGCAGTACTTC. This sequence encodes CASSIPSGRASSSYEQYF. The chain has TRBV5-1 and TRBJ2-7; the match to TRBD2 covers 10 bases. CDR1 and CDR2 (germline): SGHRS, YFSETQ. J gave up 0 bases and V 4 bases, and 13 bases lay outside the gene matches. This CDR3 spans 18 amino acids.

The rearrangement uses TRBV12-5 and TRBJ2-1, with 9 bases fitting TRBD2. The CDR3 is 13 residues long. The V segment lost 5 bases and the J segment 8 bases; nucleotides outside the gene matches: 4. CDR1 is LGHNT, CDR2 FRNRAP, per germline. The CDR3 loop is CASGPRLADEQFF. Here the CDR3 DNA reads TGTGCTAGTGGTCCCAGACTAGCGGATGAGCAGTTCTTC. Variable domain in full (rest from reference TRBV12-5 and TRBJ2-1): DARVTQTPRHKVTEMGQEVTMRCQPILGHNTVFWYRQTMMQGLELLAYFRNRAPLDDSGMPKDRFSAEMPDATLATLKIQPSEPRDSAVYFCASGPRLADEQFFGPGTRLTVL.

This chain links TRBV11-1 with TRBJ1-2; D call uncertain. Germline CDR1 is SGHAT and CDR2 is FQDESV (reference sequence). CDR3 size: 12 residues. Trimming removed 4 bases from V and 4 bases from J, with 7 bases in between. The CDR3 here is CASSSSRYGYTF. The CDR3 region has the DNA TGTGCCAGCAGCTCCTCCCGCTATGGCTACACCTTC.

This chain links TRBV12-5 with TRBJ2-3; D perhaps matches TRBD2 (6 bases). Germline CDR1 is LGHNT and CDR2 is FRNRAP. V was clipped by 6 bases and J by 1 base, with 11 bases between them. This CDR3 region has 14 residues. In DNA form, the CDR3 reads TGTGCTAGTGGCCGCTCGGGGGGCACAGATACGCAGTATTTT. Protein sequence: CASGRSGGTDTQYF.

The chain carries TRBV9 and TRBJ2-1, with 7 bases aligning to TRBD2. With V trimmed by 4 bases and J by 2 bases, 6 bases remained unmatched. CDR1 and CDR2 (germline): SGDLS, YYNGEE. The CDR3 is 15 residues long. The CDR3 DNA is TGTGCCAGCAGCCAAAGCGGGGCGCCCTACAATGAGCAGTTCTTC. As protein: CASSQSGAPYNEQFF.

The table lists this clone with a count of one. The V and J genes are TRBV5-4 and TRBJ2-2; TRBD1 agrees at 10 bases. Looked up from germline, CDR1 is SGHNT and CDR2 is YYREEE (reference sequence). This CDR3 contains 16 residues. After removal of 3 bases from V and 4 bases from J, the junction contained 6 bases not matched to a gene. Here the CDR3 reads CASSSDRGAGTGELFF. CDR3 bases: TGTGCCAGCAGCTCGGACAGGGGGGCGGGCACCGGGGAGCTGTTTTTT.

The gene calls are TRBV19 and TRBJ2-4; D is possibly TRBD2 (5 bases). Germline loops: CDR1 LNHDA, CDR2 SQIVND (reference sequence). The CDR3 runs 16 residues. V was trimmed by 4 bases and J by 2 bases, leaving 15 bases between them. The DNA for the CDR3 is TGTGCCAGTAGTAACCTGGGGAGAGGGACCAAAAACATTCAGTACTTC. Amino acid sequence: CASSNLGRGTKNIQYF.

The chain joins TRBV6-5 to TRBJ1-4, with D perhaps TRBD1 (6 bases). V dropped 0 bases and J dropped 8 bases, with 13 bases sitting between them. CDR3 size: 15 residues. Per germline, CDR1 MNHEY and CDR2 SVGAGI. This CDR3 is CASSYSRQGREKLFF. Here the CDR3 DNA reads TGTGCCAGCAGTTACTCGCGGCAGGGGAGAGAAAAACTGTTTTTT.

The chain combines TRBV5-1 with TRBJ1-5, with D tentatively TRBD1 (6 bases). Germline lookup yields CDR1 SGHRS and CDR2 YFSETQ. V dropped 3 bases and J dropped 0 bases, with 7 bases sitting between them. This CDR3 has 14 residues. The CDR3 sequence is CASSSGDSNQPQHF. The CDR3 DNA reads as TGCGCCAGCAGCTCAGGGGATAGCAATCAGCCCCAGCATTTT.

DNA for the CDR3: TGTGCCAGTAGTGGGCGACAGGGGACATTAGGCACTGAAGCTTTCTTT. Protein product: CASSGRQGTLGTEAFF. V and J are TRBV19 and TRBJ1-1; TRBD1 matches at 8 bases. Germline V gene lookup returns CDR1 LNHDA and CDR2 SQIVND (reference sequence). This CDR3 has 16 amino acids. The V segment lost 5 bases and the J segment 4 bases; nucleotides outside the gene matches: 12.